This TCR beta chain was profiled in a study of cytomegalovirus exposure and HLA in healthy donors. Findings and caveats of the study: One cluster of highly shared sequence variants probably arose as a sequencing artifact. The authors excluded some V segments, including TRBV6-2 and TRBV6-3, as indistinguishable. In a later analysis, TCR beta V- and J-gene trimming was associated with a missense DCLRE1C variant. Most of the CMV-associated TCR beta chains (in a later analysis) appeared to be HLA-restricted.

Germline assignment: CDR1 SGHVS and CDR2 FQNEAQ. This CDR3 comprises 14 residues. The V gene end was trimmed by 5 bases and the J gene end by 4 bases; junction bases not matched to a gene: 6. Primers: 60 Vbeta forward and 13 Jbeta reverse. Assay used: immunoSEQ multiplex PCR; TCRdb lists only in-frame clones, some missing. The sample includes fewer than 110,000 clones, 60% to 85% of them seen just once. On this clone itself: Antigen: not known.

The chain recombines TRBV7-8 with TRBJ2-3; 7 bases agree with TRBD1. Sequenced: PBMCs. The TCR sequence derives from a man between 50 and 59 years old in good health and CMV-seropositive. The DNA of the CDR3 is TGTGCCAGCAGCACAGGACAGGCCCCAGATACGCAGTATTTT. Translation gives CASSTGQAPDTQYF. Together with reference TRBV7-8 and TRBJ2-3, the CDR3 gives the full variable domain: GAGVSQSPRYKVAKRGQDVALRCDPISGHVSLFWYQQALGQGPEFLTYFQNEAQLDKSGLPSDRFFAERPEGSVSTLKIQRTQQEDSAVYLCASSTGQAPDTQYFGPGTRLTVL.